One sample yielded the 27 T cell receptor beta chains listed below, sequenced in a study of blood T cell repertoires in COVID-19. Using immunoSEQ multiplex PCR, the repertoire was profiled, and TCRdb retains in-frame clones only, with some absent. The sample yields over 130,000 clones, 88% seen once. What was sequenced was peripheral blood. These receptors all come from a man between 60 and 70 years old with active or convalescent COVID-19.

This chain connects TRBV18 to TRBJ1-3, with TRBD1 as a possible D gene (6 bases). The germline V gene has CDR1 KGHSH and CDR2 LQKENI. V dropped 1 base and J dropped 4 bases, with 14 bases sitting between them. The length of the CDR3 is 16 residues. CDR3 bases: TGTGCCAGCTCACCACTTAGTAGGGACACCGGAAACACCATATATTTT. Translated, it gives CASSPLSRDTGNTIYF.

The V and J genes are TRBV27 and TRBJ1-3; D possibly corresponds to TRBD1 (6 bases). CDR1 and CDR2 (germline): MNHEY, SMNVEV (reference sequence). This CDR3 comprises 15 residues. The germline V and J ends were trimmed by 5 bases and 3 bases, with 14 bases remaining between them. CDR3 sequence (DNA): TGTGCCAGCAGTCCGACAGGTTCCTTTGGAAACACCATATATTTT. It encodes CASSPTGSFGNTIYF.

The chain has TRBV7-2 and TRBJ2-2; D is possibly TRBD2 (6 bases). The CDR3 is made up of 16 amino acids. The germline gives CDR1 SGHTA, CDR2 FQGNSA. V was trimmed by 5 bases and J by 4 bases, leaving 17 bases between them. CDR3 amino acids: CASSPRAGSATGELFF. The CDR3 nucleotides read TGTGCCAGCAGCCCAAGGGCGGGGTCGGCCACCGGGGAGCTGTTTTTT.

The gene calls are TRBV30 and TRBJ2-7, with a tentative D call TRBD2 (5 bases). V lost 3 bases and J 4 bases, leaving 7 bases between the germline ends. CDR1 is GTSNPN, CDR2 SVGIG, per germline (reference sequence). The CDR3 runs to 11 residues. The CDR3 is CAWREVYEQYF. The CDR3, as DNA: TGTGCCTGGAGGGAGGTTTACGAGCAGTACTTC.

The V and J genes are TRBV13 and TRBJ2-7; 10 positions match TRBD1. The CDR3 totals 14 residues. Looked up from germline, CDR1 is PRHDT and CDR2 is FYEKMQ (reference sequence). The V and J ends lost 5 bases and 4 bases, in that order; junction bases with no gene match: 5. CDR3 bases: TGTGCCAGCAGCACCGGGACAGGGGATTACGAGCAGTACTTC. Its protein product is CASSTGTGDYEQYF.

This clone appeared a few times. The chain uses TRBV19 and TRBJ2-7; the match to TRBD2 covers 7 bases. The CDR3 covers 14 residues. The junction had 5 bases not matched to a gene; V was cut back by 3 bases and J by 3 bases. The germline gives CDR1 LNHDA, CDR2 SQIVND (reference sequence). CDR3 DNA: TGTGCCAGTAGTATGGGACTACCTATCTACGAGCAGTACTTC. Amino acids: CASSMGLPIYEQYF.

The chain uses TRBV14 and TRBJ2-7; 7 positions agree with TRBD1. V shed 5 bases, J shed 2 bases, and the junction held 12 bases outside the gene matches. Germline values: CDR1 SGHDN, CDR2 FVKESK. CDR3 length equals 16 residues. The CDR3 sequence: CASSKRGQPNAYEQYF. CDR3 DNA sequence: TGTGCCAGCAGCAAAAGGGGACAGCCAAATGCCTACGAGCAGTACTTC.

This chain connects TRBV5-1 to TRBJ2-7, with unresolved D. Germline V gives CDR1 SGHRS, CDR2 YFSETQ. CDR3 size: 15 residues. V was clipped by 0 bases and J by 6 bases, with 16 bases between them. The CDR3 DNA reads TGCGCCAGCAGCTTGGCCAAGCCAGGTGATAGCGAGCAGTACTTC. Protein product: CASSLAKPGDSEQYF.

CDR3 protein: CAISESGQAFEAFF. CDR3 sequence (DNA): TGTGCCATCAGTGAGTCGGGGCAGGCCTTTGAAGCTTTCTTT. This rearrangement joins TRBV10-3 to TRBJ1-1, with D possibly TRBD1 on 5 matching bases. This CDR3 comprises 14 residues. Germline V lookup: CDR1 ENHRY, CDR2 SYGVKD. V was trimmed by 0 bases and J by 7 bases, leaving 12 bases between them.

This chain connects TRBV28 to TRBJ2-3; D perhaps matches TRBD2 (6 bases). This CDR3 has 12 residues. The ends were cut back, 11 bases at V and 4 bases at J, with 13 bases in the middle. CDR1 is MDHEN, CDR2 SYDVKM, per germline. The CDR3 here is CAVRGNADTQYF. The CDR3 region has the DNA TGTGCCGTTCGGGGGAACGCAGATACGCAGTATTTT.

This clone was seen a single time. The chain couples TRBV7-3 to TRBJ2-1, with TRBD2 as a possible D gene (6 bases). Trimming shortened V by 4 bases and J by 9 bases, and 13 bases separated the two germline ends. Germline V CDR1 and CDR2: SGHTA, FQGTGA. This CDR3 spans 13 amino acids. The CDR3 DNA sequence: TGTGCCAGCAGCTCGGGACTTCCTAGTGAGCAGTTCTTC. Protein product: CASSSGLPSEQFF.

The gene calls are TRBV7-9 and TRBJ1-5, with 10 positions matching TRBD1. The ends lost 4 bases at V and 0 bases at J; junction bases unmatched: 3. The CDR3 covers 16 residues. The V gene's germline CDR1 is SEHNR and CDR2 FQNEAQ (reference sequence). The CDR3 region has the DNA TGTGCCAGCAGCTCGGGACAGGGGTTTAGCAATCAGCCCCAGCATTTT. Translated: CASSSGQGFSNQPQHF.

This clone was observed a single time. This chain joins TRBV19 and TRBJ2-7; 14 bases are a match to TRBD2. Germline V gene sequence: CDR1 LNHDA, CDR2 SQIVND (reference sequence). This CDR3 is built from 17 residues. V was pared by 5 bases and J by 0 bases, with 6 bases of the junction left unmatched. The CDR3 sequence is CASSARLAGGSSYEQYF. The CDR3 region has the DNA TGTGCCAGTAGTGCCAGACTAGCGGGAGGGTCCTCCTACGAGCAGTACTTC.

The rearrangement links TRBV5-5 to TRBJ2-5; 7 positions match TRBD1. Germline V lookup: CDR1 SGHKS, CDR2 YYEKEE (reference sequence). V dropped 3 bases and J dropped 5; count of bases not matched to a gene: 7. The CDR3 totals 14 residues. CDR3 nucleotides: TGTGCCAGCAGCTCCTTAGGGGGCGCGGAGACCCAGTACTTC. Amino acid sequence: CASSSLGGAETQYF.

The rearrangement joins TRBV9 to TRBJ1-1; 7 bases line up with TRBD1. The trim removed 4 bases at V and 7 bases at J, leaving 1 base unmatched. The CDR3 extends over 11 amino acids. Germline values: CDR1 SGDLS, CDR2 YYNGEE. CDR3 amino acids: CASSRDSEAFF. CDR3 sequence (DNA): TGTGCCAGCAGCCGGGACAGTGAAGCTTTCTTT.

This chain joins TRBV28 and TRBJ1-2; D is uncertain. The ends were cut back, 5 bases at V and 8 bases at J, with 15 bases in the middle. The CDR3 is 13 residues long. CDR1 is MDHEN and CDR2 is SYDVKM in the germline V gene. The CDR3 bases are TGTGCCAGCAGTCGGACGAGGAGGGCCGGCTACACCTTC. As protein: CASSRTRRAGYTF.

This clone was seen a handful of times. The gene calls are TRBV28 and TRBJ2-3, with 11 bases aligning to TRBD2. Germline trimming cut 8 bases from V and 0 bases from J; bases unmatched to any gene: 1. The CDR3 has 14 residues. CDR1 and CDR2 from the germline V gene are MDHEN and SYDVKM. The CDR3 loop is CASGTSGSTDTQYF. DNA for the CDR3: TGTGCCAGCGGGACTAGCGGAAGCACAGATACGCAGTATTTT.

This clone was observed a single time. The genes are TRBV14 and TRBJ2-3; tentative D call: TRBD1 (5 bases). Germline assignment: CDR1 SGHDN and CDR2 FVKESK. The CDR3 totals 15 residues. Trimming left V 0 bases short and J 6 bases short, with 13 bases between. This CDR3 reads CASSQDRGSTDTQYF. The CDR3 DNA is TGTGCCAGCAGCCAAGATAGGGGATCTACGGATACGCAGTATTTT.

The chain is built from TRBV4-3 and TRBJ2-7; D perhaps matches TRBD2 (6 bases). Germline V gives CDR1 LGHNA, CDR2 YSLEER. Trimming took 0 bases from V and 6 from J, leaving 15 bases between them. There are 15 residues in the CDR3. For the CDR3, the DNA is TGCGCCAGCAGCCAAGATTCTAGCGCACGGTCCGAGCAGTACTTC. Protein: CASSQDSSARSEQYF.

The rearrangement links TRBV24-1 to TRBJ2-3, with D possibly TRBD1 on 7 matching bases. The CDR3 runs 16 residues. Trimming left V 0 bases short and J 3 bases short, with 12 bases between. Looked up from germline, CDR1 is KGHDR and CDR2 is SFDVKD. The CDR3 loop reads CATSDLARDSTDTQYF. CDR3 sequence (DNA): TGTGCCACCAGTGATTTGGCGCGGGACAGTACAGATACGCAGTATTTT.

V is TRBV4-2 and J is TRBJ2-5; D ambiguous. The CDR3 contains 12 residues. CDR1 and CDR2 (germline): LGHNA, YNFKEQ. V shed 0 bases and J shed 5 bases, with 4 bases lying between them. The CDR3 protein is CASSQEQETQYF. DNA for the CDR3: TGTGCCAGCAGCCAAGAACAGGAGACCCAGTACTTC.

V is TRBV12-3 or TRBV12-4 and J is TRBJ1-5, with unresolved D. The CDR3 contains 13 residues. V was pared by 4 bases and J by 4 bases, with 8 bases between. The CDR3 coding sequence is TGTGCCAGCAGTTATAGTGAAAATCAGCCCCAGCATTTT. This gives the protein CASSYSENQPQHF.

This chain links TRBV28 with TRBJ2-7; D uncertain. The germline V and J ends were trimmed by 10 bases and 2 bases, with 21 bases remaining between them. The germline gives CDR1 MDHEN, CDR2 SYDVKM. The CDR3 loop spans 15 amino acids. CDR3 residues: CATSQSAGSTYEQYF. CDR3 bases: TGTGCCACCTCTCAATCCGCAGGCTCCACCTACGAGCAGTACTTC.

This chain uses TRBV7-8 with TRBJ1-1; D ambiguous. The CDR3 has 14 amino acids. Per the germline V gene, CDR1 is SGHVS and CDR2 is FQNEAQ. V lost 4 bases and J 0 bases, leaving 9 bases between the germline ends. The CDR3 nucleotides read TGTGCCAGCAGCTCCAACGAGTTGAACACTGAAGCTTTCTTT. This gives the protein CASSSNELNTEAFF.

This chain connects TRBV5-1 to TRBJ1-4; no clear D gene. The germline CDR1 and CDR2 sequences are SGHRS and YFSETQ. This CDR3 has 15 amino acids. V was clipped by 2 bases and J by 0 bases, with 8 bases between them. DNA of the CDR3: TGCGCCAGCAGCTTAAGTACGGCAACTAATGAAAAACTGTTTTTT. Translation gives CASSLSTATNEKLFF.

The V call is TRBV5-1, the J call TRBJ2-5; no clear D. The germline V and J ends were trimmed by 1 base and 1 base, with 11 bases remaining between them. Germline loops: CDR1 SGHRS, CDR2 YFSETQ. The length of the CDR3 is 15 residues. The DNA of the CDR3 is TGCGCCAGCAGCTTGCATCTGAGCGTCCAAGAGACCCAGTACTTC. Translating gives CASSLHLSVQETQYF.

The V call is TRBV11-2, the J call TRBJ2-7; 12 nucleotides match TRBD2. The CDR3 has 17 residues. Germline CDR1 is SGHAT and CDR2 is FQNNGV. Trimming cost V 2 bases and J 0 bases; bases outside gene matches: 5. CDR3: CASSLKGTSGFSYEQYF. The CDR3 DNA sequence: TGTGCCAGCAGCTTAAAAGGGACTAGCGGGTTCTCCTACGAGCAGTACTTC.